Given below is one T cell receptor beta chain in context. This sample is drawn from a study of control samples from healthy donors and cancer patients. The repertoire was sequenced with immunoSEQ multiplex PCR; TCRdb's copy has only in-frame clones and lacks some. Among 60,000 or so clones, more than 95% were seen once, and the ten largest hold 0.85% to 1.4%. The clonotype comes from a woman under 30 in good health. The material sequenced was blood.

Here the CDR3 reads CASSSQNLGNTEAFF. CDR3 in DNA: TGTGCCAGCAGCTCCCAGAACCTCGGGAACACTGAAGCTTTCTTT. The gene calls are TRBV7-2 and TRBJ1-1; the D is unclear. In germline, CDR1 is SGHTA, CDR2 FQGNSA. The CDR3 runs 15 residues. V lost 4 bases and J 1 base, leaving 13 bases between the germline ends. Variable domain in full (rest from reference TRBV7-2 and TRBJ1-1): GAGVSQSPSNKVTEKGKDVELRCDPISGHTALYWYRQSLGQGLEFLIYFQGNSAPDKSGLPSDRFSAERTGGSVSTLTIQRTQQEDSAVYLCASSSQNLGNTEAFFGQGTRLTVV.